Sequencing of this T cell receptor (beta chain) was carried out in a study of early T cells in non-severe SARS-CoV-2 infection. As for the study in general: Bulk RNA isolated from unsorted whole blood underwent sequencing; chains were not paired.

Individual cDNA molecules received unique molecular identifiers during library preparation. TCRdb independently ran MiXCR on the 5' RACE reads; one entry per CDR3 protein. This sample carries under 100,000 distinct CDR3 sequences, approximately 10% of them seen once, and the ten largest clones take about 5%. On this clonotype itself: The antigen remains unidentified.

Study-wide findings and caveats: Database matching using VDJdb favored anti-spike CD8 responses, with private and CD4 specificities left missing.

This clonotype originated in an adult who was a healthcare worker with PCR-confirmed SARS-CoV-2 infection or an uninfected control (not recorded which). The source material was whole blood.

CDR3 loop: CATSDLMNTGELFF. The CDR3 region has the DNA TGTGCCACCAGTGACTTAATGAACACCGGGGAGCTGTTTTTT. V and J are TRBV24-1 and TRBJ2-2, with D unclear. Trimming removed 4 bases from V and 1 base from J, with 6 bases in between. CDR1 and CDR2 from the germline V gene are KGHDR and SFDVKD. The CDR3 is 14 amino acids.